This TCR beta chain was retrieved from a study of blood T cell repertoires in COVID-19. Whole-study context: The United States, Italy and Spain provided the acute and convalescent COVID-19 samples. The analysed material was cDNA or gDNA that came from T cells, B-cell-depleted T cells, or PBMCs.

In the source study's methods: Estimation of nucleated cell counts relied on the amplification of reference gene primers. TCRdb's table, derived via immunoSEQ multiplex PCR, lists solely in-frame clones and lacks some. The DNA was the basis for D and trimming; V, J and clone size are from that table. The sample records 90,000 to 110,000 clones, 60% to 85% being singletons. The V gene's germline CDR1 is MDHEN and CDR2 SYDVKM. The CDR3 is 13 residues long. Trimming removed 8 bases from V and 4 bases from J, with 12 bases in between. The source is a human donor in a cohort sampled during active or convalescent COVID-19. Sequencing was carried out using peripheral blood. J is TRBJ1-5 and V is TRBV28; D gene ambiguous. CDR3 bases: TGTGCCAGCTTGGGCCGGAGGAATCAGCCCCAGCATTTT. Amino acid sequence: CASLGRRNQPQHF. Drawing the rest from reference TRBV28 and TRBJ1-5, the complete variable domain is DVKVTQSSRYLVKRTGEKVFLECVQDMDHENMFWYRQDPGLGLRLIYFSYDVKMKEKGDIPEGYSVSREKKERFSLILESASTNQTSMYLCASLGRRNQPQHFGDGTRLSIL.